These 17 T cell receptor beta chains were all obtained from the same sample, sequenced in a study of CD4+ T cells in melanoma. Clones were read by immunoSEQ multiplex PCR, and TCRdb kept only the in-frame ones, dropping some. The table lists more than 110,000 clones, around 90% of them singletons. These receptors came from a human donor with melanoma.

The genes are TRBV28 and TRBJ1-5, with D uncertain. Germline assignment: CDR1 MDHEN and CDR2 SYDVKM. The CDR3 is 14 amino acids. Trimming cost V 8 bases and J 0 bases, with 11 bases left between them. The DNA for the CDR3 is TGTGCCAGCCAAAATACCGTTAGCAATCAGCCCCAGCATTTT. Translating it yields CASQNTVSNQPQHF.

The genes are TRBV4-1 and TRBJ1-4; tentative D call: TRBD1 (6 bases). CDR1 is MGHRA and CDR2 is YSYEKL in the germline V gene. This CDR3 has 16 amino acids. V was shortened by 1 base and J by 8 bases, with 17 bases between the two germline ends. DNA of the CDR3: TGCGCCAGCAGCCAAGTCCCCCAACAGGGTGGGGAAAAACTGTTTTTT. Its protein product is CASSQVPQQGGEKLFF.

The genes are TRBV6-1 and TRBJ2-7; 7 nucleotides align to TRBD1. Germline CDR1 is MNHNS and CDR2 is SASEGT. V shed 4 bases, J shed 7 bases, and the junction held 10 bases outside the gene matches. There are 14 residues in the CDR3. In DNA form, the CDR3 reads TGTGCCAGCAGTGTCCTCGGACAGGAAGGGGAGCAGTACTTC. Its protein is CASSVLGQEGEQYF.

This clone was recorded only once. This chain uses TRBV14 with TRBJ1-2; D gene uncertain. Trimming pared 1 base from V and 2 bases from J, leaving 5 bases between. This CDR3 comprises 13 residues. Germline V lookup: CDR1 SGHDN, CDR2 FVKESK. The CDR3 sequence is CASSQGPNYGYTF. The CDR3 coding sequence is TGTGCCAGCAGCCAAGGACCGAACTATGGCTACACCTTC.

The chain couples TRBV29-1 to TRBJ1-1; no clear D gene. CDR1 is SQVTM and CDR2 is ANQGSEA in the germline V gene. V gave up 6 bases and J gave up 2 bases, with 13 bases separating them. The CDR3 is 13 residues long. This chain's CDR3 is CSVPGWDNTEAFF. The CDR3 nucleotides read TGCAGCGTACCGGGGTGGGATAACACTGAAGCTTTCTTT.

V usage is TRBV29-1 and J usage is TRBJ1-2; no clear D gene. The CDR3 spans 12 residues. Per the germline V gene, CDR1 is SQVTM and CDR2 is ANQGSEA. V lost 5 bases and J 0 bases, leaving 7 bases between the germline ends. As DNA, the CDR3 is TGCAGCGTTCGGTTAGCTAACTATGGCTACACCTTC. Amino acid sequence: CSVRLANYGYTF.

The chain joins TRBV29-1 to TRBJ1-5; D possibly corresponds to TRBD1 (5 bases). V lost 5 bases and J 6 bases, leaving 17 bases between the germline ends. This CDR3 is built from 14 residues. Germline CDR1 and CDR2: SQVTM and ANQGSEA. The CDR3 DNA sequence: TGCAGCGTTTCAGGGTCTGGGGCAGTTCAGCCCCAGCATTTT. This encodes CSVSGSGAVQPQHF.

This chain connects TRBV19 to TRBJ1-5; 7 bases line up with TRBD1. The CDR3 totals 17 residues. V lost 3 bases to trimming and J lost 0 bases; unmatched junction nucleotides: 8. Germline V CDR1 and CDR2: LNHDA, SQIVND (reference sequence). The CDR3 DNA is TGTGCCAGTAGTATTCGGGACAGAAAATATAGCAATCAGCCCCAGCATTTT. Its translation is CASSIRDRKYSNQPQHF.

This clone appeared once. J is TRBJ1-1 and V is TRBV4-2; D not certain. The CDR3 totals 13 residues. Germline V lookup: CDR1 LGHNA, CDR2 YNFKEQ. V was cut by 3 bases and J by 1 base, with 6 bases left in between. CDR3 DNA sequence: TGTGCCAGCAGCCACCCGGGGAACACTGAAGCTTTCTTT. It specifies CASSHPGNTEAFF.

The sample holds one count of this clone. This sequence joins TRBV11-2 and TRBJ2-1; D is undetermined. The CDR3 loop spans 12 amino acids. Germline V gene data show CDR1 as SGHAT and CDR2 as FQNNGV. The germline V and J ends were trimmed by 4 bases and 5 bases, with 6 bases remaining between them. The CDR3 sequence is CASSWNHNEQFF. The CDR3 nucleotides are TGTGCCAGCAGCTGGAATCACAATGAGCAGTTCTTC. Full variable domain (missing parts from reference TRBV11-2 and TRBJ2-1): EAGVAQSPRYKIIEKRQSVAFWCNPISGHATLYWYQQILGQGPKLLIQFQNNGVVDDSQLPKDRFSAERLKGVDSTLKIQPAKLEDSAVYLCASSWNHNEQFFGPGTRLTVL.

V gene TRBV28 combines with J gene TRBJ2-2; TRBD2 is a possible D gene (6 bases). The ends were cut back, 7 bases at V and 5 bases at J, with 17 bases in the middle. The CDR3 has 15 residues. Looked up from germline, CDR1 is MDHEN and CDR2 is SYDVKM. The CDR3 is CASIKGNGGTGELFF. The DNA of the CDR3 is TGTGCCAGCATCAAAGGGAATGGAGGGACCGGGGAGCTGTTTTTT.

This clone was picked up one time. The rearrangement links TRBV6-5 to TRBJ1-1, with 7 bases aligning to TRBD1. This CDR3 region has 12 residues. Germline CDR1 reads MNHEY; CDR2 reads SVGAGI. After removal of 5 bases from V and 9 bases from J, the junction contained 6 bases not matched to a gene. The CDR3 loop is CASSGRGSKAFF. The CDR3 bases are TGTGCCAGCAGTGGCAGGGGGTCAAAAGCTTTCTTT.

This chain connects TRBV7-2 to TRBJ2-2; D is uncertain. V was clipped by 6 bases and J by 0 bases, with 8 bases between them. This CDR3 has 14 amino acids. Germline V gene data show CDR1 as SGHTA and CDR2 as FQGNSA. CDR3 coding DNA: TGTGCCAGCAGGGATGGATCGAACACCGGGGAGCTGTTTTTT. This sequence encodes CASRDGSNTGELFF.

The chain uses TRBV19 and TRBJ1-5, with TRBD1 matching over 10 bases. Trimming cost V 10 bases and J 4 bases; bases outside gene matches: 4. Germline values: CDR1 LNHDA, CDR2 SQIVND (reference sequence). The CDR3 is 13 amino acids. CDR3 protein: CATLGQGNQPQHF. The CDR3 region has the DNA TGTGCCACCCTGGGACAGGGGAATCAGCCCCAGCATTTT.

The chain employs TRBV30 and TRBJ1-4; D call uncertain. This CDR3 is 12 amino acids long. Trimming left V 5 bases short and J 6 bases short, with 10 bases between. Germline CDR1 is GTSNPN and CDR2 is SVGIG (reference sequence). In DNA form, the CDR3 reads TGTGCCTGGGGAAGGATGGATGAAAAACTGTTTTTT. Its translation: CAWGRMDEKLFF. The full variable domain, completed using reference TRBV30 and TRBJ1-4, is SQTIHQWPATLVQPVGSPLSLECTVEGTSNPNLYWYRQAAGRGLQLLFYSVGIGQISSEVPQNLSASRPQDRQFILSSKKLLLSDSGFYLCAWGRMDEKLFFGSGTQLSVL.

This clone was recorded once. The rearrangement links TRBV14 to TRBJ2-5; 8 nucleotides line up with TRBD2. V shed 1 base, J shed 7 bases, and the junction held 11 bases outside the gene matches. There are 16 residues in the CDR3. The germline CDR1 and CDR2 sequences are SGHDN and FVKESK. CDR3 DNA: TGTGCCAGCAGCCAAGGAGGCGGGGGGCGAGGAGGGACCCAGTACTTC. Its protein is CASSQGGGGRGGTQYF. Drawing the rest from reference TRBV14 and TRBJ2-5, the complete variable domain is EAGVTQFPSHSVIEKGQTVTLRCDPISGHDNLYWYRRVMGKEIKFLLHFVKESKQDESGMPNNRFLAERTGGTYSTLKVQPAELEDSGVYFCASSQGGGGRGGTQYFGPGTRLLVL.

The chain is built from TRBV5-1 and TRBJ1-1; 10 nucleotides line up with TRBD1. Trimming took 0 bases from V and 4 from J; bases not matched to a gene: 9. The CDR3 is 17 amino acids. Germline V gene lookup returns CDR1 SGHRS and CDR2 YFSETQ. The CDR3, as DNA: TGCGCCAGCAGCTTGGAAATTCTCAGGACAGGGGGCACTGAAGCTTTCTTT. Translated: CASSLEILRTGGTEAFF. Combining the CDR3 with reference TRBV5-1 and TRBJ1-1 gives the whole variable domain KAGVTQTPRYLIKTRGQQVTLSCSPISGHRSVSWYQQTPGQGLQFLFEYFSETQRNKGNFPGRFSGRQFSNSRSEMNVSTLELGDSALYLCASSLEILRTGGTEAFFGQGTRLTVV.